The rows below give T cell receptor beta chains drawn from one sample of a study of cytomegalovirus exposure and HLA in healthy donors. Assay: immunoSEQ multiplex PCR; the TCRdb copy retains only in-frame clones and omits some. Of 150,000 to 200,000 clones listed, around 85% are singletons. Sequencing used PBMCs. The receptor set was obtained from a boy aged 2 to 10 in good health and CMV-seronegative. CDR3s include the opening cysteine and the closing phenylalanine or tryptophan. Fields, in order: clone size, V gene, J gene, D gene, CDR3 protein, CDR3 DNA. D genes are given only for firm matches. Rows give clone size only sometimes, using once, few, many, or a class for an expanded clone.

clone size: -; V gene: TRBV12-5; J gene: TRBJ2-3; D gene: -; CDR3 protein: CASAGGPPTDTQYF; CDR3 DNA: TGTGCTAGTGCTGGCGGGCCCCCCACAGATACGCAGTATTTT
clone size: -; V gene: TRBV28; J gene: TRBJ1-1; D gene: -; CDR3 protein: CASSHRQLVEAFF; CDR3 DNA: TGTGCCAGCAGTCATCGACAGCTCGTTGAAGCTTTCTTT
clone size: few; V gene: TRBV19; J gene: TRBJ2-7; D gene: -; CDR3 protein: CASSITESYEQYF; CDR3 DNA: TGTGCCAGTAGTATTACGGAGTCCTACGAGCAGTACTTC
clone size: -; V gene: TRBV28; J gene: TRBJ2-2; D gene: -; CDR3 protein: CASSLPAGGGTGELFF; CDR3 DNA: TGTGCCAGCAGTCTCCCGGCGGGCGGAGGGACCGGGGAGCTGTTTTTT
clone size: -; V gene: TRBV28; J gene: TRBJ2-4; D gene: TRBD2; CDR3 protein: CASSSVLLAGKNIQYF; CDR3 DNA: TGTGCCAGCAGTTCTGTTCTGCTAGCGGGAAAAAACATTCAGTACTTC
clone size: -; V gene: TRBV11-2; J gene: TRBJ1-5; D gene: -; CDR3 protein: CASSIRQGNQPQHF; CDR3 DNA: TGTGCCAGCAGCATCAGACAGGGCAATCAGCCCCAGCATTTT
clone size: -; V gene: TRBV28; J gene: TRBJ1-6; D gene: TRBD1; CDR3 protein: CASSPGQGGSPLHF; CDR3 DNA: TGTGCCAGCAGTCCCGGACAGGGAGGTTCACCCCTCCACTTT
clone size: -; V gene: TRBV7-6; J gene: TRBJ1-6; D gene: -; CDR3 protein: CASGPSYNSPLHF; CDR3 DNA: TGTGCCAGCGGCCCAAGCTATAATTCACCCCTCCACTTT
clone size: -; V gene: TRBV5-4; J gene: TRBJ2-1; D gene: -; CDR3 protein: CASSFEANNEQFF; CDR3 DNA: TGTGCCAGCAGCTTCGAGGCCAACAATGAGCAGTTCTTC
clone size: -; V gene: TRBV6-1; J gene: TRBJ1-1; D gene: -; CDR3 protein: CASLLANTEAFF; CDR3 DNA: TGTGCCAGTCTTTTAGCAAACACTGAAGCTTTCTTT
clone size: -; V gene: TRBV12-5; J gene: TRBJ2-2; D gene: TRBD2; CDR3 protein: CASGLVAGAYTGELFF; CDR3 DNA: TGTGCTAGTGGTTTGGTAGCGGGAGCATACACCGGGGAGCTGTTTTTT
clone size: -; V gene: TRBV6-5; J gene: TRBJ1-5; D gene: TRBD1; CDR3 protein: CASSRGQGSNQPQHF; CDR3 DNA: TGTGCCAGCAGTCGAGGACAGGGGTCGAATCAGCCCCAGCATTTT
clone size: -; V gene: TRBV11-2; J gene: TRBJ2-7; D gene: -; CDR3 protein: CASSLAVTAYEQYF; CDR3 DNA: TGTGCCAGCAGCTTAGCTGTGACAGCCTACGAGCAGTACTTC
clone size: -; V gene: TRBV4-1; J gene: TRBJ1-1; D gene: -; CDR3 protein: CASSQVQGQGAFF; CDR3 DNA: TGCGCCAGCAGCCAGGTCCAGGGTCAGGGAGCTTTCTTT
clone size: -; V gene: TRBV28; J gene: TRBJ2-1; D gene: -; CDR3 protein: CASSLSSANYNEQFF; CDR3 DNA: TGTGCCAGCAGTTTGTCTAGCGCCAACTACAATGAGCAGTTCTTC
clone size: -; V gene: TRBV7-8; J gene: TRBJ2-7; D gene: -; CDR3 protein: CASSPRRFSYEQYF; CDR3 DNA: TGTGCCAGCAGCCCCCGTCGTTTCTCCTACGAGCAGTACTTC
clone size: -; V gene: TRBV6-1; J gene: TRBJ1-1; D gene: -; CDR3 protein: CASSVGGAEDTEAFF; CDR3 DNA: TGTGCCAGCAGTGTCGGAGGGGCGGAGGACACTGAAGCTTTCTTT
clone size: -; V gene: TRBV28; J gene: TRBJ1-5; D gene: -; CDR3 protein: CASTPPGQFNQPQHF; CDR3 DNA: TGTGCCAGCACCCCCCCCGGACAGTTTAATCAGCCCCAGCATTTT
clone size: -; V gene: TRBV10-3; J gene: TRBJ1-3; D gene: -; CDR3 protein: CAIQAPGVGNTIYF; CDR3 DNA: TGTGCCATCCAAGCCCCAGGGGTAGGAAACACCATATATTTT
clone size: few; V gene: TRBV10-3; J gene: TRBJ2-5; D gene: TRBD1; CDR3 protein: CAISVGSGGNQETQYF; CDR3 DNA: TGTGCCATCAGTGTGGGGTCAGGGGGCAACCAAGAGACCCAGTACTTC
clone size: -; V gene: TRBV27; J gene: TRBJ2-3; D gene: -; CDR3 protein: CASSLSARPSTDTQYF; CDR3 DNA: TGTGCCAGCAGTTTATCAGCCAGGCCGAGCACAGATACGCAGTATTTT
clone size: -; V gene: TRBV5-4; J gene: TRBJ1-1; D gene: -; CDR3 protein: CATQLGQRRMNTEAFF; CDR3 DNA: TGTGCTACCCAGCTTGGGCAGAGACGAATGAACACTGAAGCTTTCTTT
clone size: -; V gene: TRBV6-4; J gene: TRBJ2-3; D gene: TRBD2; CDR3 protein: CASSDGTSGDTQYF; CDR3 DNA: TGTGCCAGCAGTGACGGGACTAGCGGGGATACGCAGTATTTT
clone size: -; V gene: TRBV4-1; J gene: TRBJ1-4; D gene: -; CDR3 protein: CASSQLLGGASEKLFF; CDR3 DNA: TGCGCCAGCAGCCAACTTTTGGGGGGGGCGAGTGAAAAACTGTTTTTT
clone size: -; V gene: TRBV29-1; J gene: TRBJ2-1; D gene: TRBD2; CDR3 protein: CSVEGWTGGETQQFF; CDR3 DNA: TGCAGCGTTGAAGGGTGGACGGGGGGTGAGACCCAGCAGTTCTTC
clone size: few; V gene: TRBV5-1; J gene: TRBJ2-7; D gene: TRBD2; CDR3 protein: CASSLDSGRYEQYF; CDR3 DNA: TGCGCCAGCAGCTTGGATAGCGGGAGGTACGAGCAGTACTTC
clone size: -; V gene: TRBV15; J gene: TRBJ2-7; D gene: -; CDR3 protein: CATSQLPPLAPTSYEQYF; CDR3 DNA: TGTGCCACCTCCCAACTTCCTCCTCTAGCGCCGACCTCCTACGAGCAGTACTTC
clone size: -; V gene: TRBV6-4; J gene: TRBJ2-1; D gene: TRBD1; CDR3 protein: CASSDSPGQGIRTNEQFF; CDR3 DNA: TGTGCCAGCAGTGATTCTCCGGGACAGGGTATCCGGACCAATGAGCAGTTCTTC
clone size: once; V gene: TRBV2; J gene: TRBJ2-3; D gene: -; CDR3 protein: CASSPEEDTQYF; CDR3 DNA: TGTGCCAGCAGTCCCGAGGAGGATACGCAGTATTTT
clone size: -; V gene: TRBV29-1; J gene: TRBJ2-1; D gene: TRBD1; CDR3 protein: CSVAGTGYEQFF; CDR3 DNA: TGCAGCGTAGCCGGGACAGGTTATGAGCAGTTCTTC
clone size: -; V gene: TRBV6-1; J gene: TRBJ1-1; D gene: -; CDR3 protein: CASSEAGVEAFF; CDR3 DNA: TGTGCCAGCAGTGAAGCGGGAGTTGAAGCTTTCTTT
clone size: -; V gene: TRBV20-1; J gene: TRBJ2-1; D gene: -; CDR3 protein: CSAEQEGEQFF; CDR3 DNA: TGCAGTGCTGAGCAAGAGGGTGAGCAGTTCTTC
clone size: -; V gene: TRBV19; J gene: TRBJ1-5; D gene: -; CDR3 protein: CASSIGAVQPQHF; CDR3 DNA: TGTGCCAGTAGTATAGGGGCCGTCCAGCCCCAGCATTTT
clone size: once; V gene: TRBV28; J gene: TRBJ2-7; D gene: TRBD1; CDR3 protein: CASTMTGNVAEQYF; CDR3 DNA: TGTGCCAGCACCATGACAGGGAACGTGGCCGAGCAGTACTTC
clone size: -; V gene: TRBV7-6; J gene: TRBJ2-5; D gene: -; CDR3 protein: CASSSQETQYF; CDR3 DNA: TGTGCCAGCAGCTCGCAAGAGACCCAGTACTTC
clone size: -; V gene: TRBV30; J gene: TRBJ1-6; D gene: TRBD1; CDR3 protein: CAWKHTGGASNSPLHF; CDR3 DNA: TGTGCCTGGAAACATACAGGGGGCGCTTCTAATTCACCCCTCCACTTT
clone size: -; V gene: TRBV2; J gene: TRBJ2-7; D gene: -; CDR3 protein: CASSEAAKPGGYF; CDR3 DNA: TGTGCCAGCAGTGAAGCGGCAAAACCCGGCGGGTACTTC
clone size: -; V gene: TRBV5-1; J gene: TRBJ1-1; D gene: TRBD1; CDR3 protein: CASSSQGDTEAFF; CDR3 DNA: TGCGCCAGCAGCTCACAGGGGGATACTGAAGCTTTCTTT
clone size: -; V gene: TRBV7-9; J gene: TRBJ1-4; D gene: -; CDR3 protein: CASSPRTALNEKLFF; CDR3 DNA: TGTGCCAGCAGCCCCCGGACAGCGCTCAATGAAAAACTGTTTTTT
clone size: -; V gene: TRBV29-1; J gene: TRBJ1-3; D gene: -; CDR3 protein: CSVEDRGTFPNSPGNTIYF; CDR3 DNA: TGCAGCGTTGAAGATCGGGGGACTTTCCCGAACTCCCCTGGAAACACCATATATTTT
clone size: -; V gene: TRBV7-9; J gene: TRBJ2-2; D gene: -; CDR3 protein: CASSGAADPGELFF; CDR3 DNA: TGTGCCAGCAGTGGAGCGGCCGACCCCGGGGAGCTGTTTTTT
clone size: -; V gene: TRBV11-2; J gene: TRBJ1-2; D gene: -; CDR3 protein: CASRPVSGDPTLNYGYTF; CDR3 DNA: TGTGCCAGCAGGCCCGTCTCAGGGGACCCTACCCTAAACTATGGCTACACCTTC
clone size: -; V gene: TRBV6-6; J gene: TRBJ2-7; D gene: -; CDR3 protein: CASSYVRGLDYEQYF; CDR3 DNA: TGTGCCAGCAGTTACGTTAGGGGACTCGACTACGAGCAGTACTTC
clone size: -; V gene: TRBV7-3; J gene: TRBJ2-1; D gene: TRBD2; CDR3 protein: CASSSSSGNEQFF; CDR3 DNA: TGTGCCAGCAGCTCATCTAGCGGGAATGAGCAGTTCTTC
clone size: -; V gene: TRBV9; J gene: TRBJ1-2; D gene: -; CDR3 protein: CASSPRQSFGYTF; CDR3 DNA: TGTGCCAGCAGCCCACGACAGTCTTTCGGCTACACCTTC
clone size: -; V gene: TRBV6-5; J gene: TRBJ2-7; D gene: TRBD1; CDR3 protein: CASSYRLGTGYYEQYF; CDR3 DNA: TGTGCCAGCAGTTACCGTCTGGGGACAGGCTACTACGAGCAGTACTTC
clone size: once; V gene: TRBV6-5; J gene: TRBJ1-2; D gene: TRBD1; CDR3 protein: CASSYAPGGGYGYTF; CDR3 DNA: TGTGCCAGCAGTTACGCGCCAGGGGGTGGCTATGGCTACACCTTC
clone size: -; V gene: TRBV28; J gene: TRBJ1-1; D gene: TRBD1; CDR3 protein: CASSPQGAGDTEAFF; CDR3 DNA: TGTGCCAGCAGCCCACAGGGGGCTGGGGACACTGAAGCTTTCTTT
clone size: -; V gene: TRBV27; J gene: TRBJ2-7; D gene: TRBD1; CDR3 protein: CASSLAASQGYYEQYF; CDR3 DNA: TGTGCCAGCAGCCTTGCGGCATCACAGGGGTACTACGAGCAGTACTTC
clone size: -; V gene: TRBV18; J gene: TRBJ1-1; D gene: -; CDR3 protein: CASSEQRLGEAFF; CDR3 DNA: TGTGCCAGCTCAGAGCAGCGTCTGGGTGAAGCTTTCTTT
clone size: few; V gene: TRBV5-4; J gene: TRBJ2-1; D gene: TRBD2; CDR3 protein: CASSWEIAGGAYNEQFF; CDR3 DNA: TGTGCCAGCAGCTGGGAGATAGCGGGGGGGGCTTACAATGAGCAGTTCTTC
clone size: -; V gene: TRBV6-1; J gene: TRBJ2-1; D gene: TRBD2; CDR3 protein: CASSEIGGAYNEQFF; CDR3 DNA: TGTGCCAGCAGTGAAATTGGGGGGGCCTACAATGAGCAGTTCTTC
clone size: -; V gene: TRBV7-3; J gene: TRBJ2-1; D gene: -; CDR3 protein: CASSLTYSPLNEQFF; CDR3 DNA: TGTGCCAGCAGCTTAACGTACTCCCCCCTCAATGAGCAGTTCTTC
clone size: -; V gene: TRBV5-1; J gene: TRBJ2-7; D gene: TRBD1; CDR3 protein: CASSLTGAIYEQYF; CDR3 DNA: TGCGCCAGCAGCTTAACAGGGGCAATCTACGAGCAGTACTTC
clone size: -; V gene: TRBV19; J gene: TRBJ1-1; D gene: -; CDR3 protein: CASSIAPLLNTEAFF; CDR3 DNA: TGTGCCAGTAGTATAGCCCCTCTACTGAACACTGAAGCTTTCTTT
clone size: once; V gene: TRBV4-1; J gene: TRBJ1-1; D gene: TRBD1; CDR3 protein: CASSQARDRPLNTEAFF; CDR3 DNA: TGCGCCAGCAGCCAAGCCCGGGACAGGCCCTTGAACACTGAAGCTTTCTTT
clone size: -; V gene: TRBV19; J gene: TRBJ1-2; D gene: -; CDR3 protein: CASRNPQGNYGYTF; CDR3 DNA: TGTGCCAGTAGGAACCCGCAGGGAAACTATGGCTACACCTTC
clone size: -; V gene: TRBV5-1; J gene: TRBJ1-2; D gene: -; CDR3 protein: CASSPSSLDSYGYTF; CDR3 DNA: TGCGCCAGCAGCCCCTCTTCCCTTGACAGTTATGGCTACACCTTC
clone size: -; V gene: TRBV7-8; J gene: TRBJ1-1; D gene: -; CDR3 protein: CASRSRVGGTEAFF; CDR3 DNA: TGTGCCAGCCGGAGCAGGGTGGGTGGCACTGAAGCTTTCTTT
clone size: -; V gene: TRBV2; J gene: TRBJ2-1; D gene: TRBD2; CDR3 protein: CASSILAGTNNEQFF; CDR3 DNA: TGTGCCAGCAGTATACTAGCGGGGACTAACAATGAGCAGTTCTTC